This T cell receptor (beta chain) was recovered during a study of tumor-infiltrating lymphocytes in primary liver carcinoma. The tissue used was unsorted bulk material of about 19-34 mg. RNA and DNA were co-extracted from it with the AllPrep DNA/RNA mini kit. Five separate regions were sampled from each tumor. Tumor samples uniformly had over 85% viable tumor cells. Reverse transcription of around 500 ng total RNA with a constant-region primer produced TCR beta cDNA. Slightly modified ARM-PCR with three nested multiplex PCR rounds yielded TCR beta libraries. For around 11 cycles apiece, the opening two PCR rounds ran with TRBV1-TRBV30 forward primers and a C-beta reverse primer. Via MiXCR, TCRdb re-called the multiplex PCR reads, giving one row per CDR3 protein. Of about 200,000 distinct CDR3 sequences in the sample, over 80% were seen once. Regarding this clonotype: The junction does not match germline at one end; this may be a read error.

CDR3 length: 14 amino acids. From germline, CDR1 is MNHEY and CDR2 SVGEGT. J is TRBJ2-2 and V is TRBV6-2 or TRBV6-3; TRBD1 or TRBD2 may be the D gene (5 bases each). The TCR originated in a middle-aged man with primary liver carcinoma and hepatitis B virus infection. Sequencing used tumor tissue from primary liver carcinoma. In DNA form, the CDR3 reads TGTGCCAGTCGGACGGGACCAAAGACCGGGGAACTGTTTTTT. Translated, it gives CASRTGPKTGELFF.